This T cell receptor (beta chain) was sequenced for a study of cytomegalovirus exposure and HLA in healthy donors. Study-wide background: Among the approximately 430 donors who were genotyped, 70% to 90% fell in the genetic ancestry cluster that is associated with self-reported Caucasian donors. Findings and caveats of the study: One cluster of highly shared sequence variants probably arose as a sequencing artifact. Common viral pathogens (according to a later analysis) appeared linked to several of the most significant clusters. Productive rates of about 87% or about 30% were seen for most TCR beta V segments in an earlier analysis.

The study ran its PCR with 60 Vbeta and 13 Jbeta primers. Produced via immunoSEQ multiplex PCR; TCRdb's table is partial and in-frame only. This table holds about 150,000 clones, around 80% found once. Note on this clone: Its antigen is currently unknown.

Germline CDR1 SGHTS, CDR2 YDEGEE. The length of the CDR3 is 16 residues. The ends were cut back, 3 bases at V and 5 bases at J, with 17 bases in the middle. The sample consisted of PBMCs. The V gene is TRBV5-8, the J gene TRBJ1-4, with D hard to call. The receptor was isolated from a middle-aged woman in good health and CMV-seronegative. CDR3: CASSSQVGLPNEKLFF. The CDR3, as DNA: TGTGCCAGCAGCTCCCAAGTCGGACTCCCCAATGAAAAACTGTTTTTT. Using reference TRBV5-8 and TRBJ1-4 for the parts outside the CDR3, the full variable domain is EAGVTQSPTHLIKTRGQQATLRCSPISGHTSVYWYQQALGLGLQFLLWYDEGEERNRGNFPPRFSGRQFPNYSSELNVNALELEDSALYLCASSSQVGLPNEKLFFGSGTQLSVL.